Sequencing of this TCR beta chain was carried out in a study of blood T cell repertoires in COVID-19. Study-level background: Sources were T cells, B-cell-depleted T cells, or PBMCs; the material itself was cDNA or gDNA.

Authors' methods: Amplification from reference gene primers served as the basis for estimated nucleated cell counts. This table comes from immunoSEQ multiplex PCR, and its TCRdb copy is limited to in-frame clones, with some not included. V and J calls plus clone size are reproduced from that table; the DNA served to infer D and trimming. Of about 140,000 clones listed, 84% are singletons. This receptor was taken from a woman over 75 in a cohort sampled during active or convalescent COVID-19. The sample consisted of peripheral blood.

CDR3 in amino acids: CASSPTILGQALNTEAFF. For the CDR3, the DNA is TGTGCCAGCAGTCCCACCATTCTCGGACAGGCCCTGAACACTGAAGCTTTCTTT. The rearrangement joins TRBV27 to TRBJ1-1; 7 nucleotides match TRBD1. The CDR3 contains 18 residues. Looked up from germline, CDR1 is MNHEY and CDR2 is SMNVEV (reference sequence). Trimming at V came to 5 bases and at J to 0 bases, leaving 15 bases not matched to a gene.